This is a list of T cell receptor beta chains from one sample in a study of T-cell memory formation after mild COVID-19. TCRdb recomputed calls from the 5' RACE reads with MiXCR, one row per CDR3 protein. Here the sample spans some 300,000 distinct CDR3 sequences, roughly 20% being singletons. Specimen: PBMCs or a T cell subset sorted from them (not recorded which). The receptors come from a man between 18 and 29 years old who had mild COVID-19 (a few samples of this study predate the infection). Cell type and time point are not known. The CDR3 runs from the conserved cysteine through the conserved F or W. A D gene is named only where the DNA matches it firmly. Clone size is given for some rows only: seen once, a few or many times, or a class if the clone is expanded.

CASSWSQSSYNEQFF | TGTGCCAGCAGTTGGAGCCAGAGCTCCTACAATGAGCAGTTCTTC | - | - | TRBJ2-1 | TRBV6-5
CASSLVQVGSTEAFF | TGTGCCAGCAGCTTAGTGCAGGTGGGGAGCACTGAAGCTTTCTTT | - | - | TRBJ1-1 | TRBV11-2
CASSRPGLNEQFF | TGTGCCAGCAGCCGACCCGGTCTCAATGAGCAGTTCTTC | - | - | TRBJ2-1 | TRBV14
CASSEMGPGGSAQNEQFF | TGTGCCAGCAGTGAAATGGGTCCGGGAGGGAGTGCCCAAAATGAGCAGTTCTTC | TRBD2 | few | TRBJ2-1 | TRBV2
CASSSIHGAGGFSTDTQYF | TGTGCCAGCAGTAGCATCCATGGAGCGGGGGGATTCAGCACAGATACGCAGTATTTT | TRBD2 | - | TRBJ2-3 | TRBV27
CSAPGTGWESPLHF | TGCAGTGCCCCTGGGACAGGGTGGGAATCACCCCTCCACTTT | TRBD1 | few | TRBJ1-6 | TRBV20-1
CASGSNRGQDTQYF | TGTGCTAGTGGTTCGAACAGGGGGCAAGATACGCAGTATTTT | TRBD1 | - | TRBJ2-3 | TRBV12-5
CSVGDGTYGYTF | TGCAGCGTTGGCGACGGAACTTATGGCTACACCTTC | - | - | TRBJ1-2 | TRBV29-1
CASSSSRQGGSTDTQYF | TGTGCCAGCAGCTCCTCGAGACAGGGAGGTAGTACAGATACGCAGTATTTT | - | - | TRBJ2-3 | TRBV7-3
CASSGVSNYGYTF | TGTGCCAGCAGCGGGGTTTCTAACTATGGCTACACCTTC | - | few | TRBJ1-2 | TRBV7-9
CASSARENEKLFF | TGTGCCAGCAGTGCACGGGAGAATGAAAAACTGTTTTTT | - | - | TRBJ1-4 | TRBV25-1
CASSDRLNSPLHF | TGCGCCAGCAGCGACAGGCTGAATTCACCCCTCCACTTT | - | many | TRBJ1-6 | TRBV5-1
CASSPGHSFEAFF | TGTGCCAGCAGCCCCGGACATTCCTTTGAAGCTTTCTTT | - | once | TRBJ1-1 | TRBV7-2
CASSPTGGIPVQYF | TGTGCCAGCTCCCCGACCGGGGGGATCCCAGTGCAGTACTTC | TRBD2 | few | TRBJ2-7 | TRBV9
CASRKGGGNQPQHF | TGTGCCAGCAGGAAGGGAGGCGGCAATCAGCCCCAGCATTTT | - | - | TRBJ1-5 | TRBV28
CASSQELAAGELFF | TGTGCCAGCAGCCAAGAGCTAGCAGCCGGGGAGCTGTTTTTT | - | many | TRBJ2-2 | TRBV4-2
CASSLYQDANTEAFF | TGTGCCAGCAGTTTATACCAGGATGCTAACACTGAAGCTTTCTTT | - | - | TRBJ1-1 | TRBV12-3/TRBV12-4